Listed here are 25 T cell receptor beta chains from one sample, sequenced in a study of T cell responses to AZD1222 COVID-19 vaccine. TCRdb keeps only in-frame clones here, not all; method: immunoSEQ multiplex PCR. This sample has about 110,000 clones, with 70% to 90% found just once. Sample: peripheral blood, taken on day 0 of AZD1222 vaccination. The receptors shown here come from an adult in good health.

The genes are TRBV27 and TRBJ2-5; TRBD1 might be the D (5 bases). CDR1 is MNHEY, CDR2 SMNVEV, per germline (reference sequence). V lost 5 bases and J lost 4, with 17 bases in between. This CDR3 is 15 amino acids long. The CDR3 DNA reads TGTGCCAGCAGTCCAAAAGGGGTCCTGAGAGAGACCCAGTACTTC. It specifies CASSPKGVLRETQYF.

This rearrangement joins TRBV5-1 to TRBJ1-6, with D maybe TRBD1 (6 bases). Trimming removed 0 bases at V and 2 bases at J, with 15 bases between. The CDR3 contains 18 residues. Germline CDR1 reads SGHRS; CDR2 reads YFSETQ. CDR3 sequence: CASSLERGGSTYNSPLHF. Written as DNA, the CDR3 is TGCGCCAGCAGCTTGGAACGAGGGGGTAGCACCTATAATTCACCCCTCCACTTT.

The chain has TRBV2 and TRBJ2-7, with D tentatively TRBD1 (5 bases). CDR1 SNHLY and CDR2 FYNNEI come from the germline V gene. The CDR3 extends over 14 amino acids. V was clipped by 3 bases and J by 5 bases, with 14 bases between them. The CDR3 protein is CASSEAGKFNEQYF. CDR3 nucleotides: TGTGCCAGCAGTGAGGCAGGGAAGTTTAACGAGCAGTACTTC.

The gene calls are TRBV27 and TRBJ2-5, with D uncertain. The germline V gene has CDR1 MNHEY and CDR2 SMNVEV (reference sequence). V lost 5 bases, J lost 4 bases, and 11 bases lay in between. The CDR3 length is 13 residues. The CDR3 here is CASSPPSSETQYF. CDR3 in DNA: TGTGCCAGCAGTCCCCCCTCCTCAGAGACCCAGTACTTC.

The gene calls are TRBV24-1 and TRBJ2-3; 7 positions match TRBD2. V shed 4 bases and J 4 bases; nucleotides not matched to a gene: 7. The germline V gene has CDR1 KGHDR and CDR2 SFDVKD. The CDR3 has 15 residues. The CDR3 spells CATSDPGTIPDTQYF. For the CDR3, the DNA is TGTGCCACCAGTGACCCCGGGACTATACCAGATACGCAGTATTTT.

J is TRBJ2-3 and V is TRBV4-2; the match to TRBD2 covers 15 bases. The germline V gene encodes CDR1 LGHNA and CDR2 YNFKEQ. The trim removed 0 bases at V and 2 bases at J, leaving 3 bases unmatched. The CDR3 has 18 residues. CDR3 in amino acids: CASSQDGTSGGTTDTQYF. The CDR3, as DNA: TGTGCCAGCAGCCAAGACGGGACTAGCGGGGGGACCACAGATACGCAGTATTTT.

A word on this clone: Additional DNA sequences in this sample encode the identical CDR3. The CDR3 region is CATSRQGQGSYEQYF. For the CDR3, the DNA is TGTGCCACCAGCCGCCAGGGACAGGGATCCTACGAGCAGTACTTC. V is TRBV15 and J is TRBJ2-7, with 9 positions matching TRBD1. Trimming took 5 bases from V and 1 from J; bases not matched to a gene: 6. CDR1 is LNHNV and CDR2 is YYDKDF in the germline V gene (reference sequence). This CDR3 contains 15 residues.

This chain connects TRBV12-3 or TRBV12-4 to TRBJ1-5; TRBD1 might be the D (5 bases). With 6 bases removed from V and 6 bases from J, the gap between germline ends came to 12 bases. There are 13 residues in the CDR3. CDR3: CASRPGLSQPQHF. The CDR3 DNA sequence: TGTGCCAGCAGACCAGGGCTGAGTCAGCCCCAGCATTTT.

For the CDR3, the DNA is TGTGCCAGTAGTATCCAATCCGGGCCGCCAAGGGAGACCCAGTACTTC. This encodes CASSIQSGPPRETQYF. The J gene is TRBJ2-5, the V gene TRBV19; D uncertain. The CDR3 has 16 amino acids. Trimming removed 3 bases at V and 5 bases at J, with 19 bases between. The germline V gene has CDR1 LNHDA and CDR2 SQIVND (reference sequence). Complete variable domain (other parts from reference TRBV19 and TRBJ2-5): DGGITQSPKYLFRKEGQNVTLSCEQNLNHDAMYWYRQDPGQGLRLIYYSQIVNDFQKGDIAEGYSVSREKKESFPLTVTSAQKNPTAFYLCASSIQSGPPRETQYFGPGTRLLVL.

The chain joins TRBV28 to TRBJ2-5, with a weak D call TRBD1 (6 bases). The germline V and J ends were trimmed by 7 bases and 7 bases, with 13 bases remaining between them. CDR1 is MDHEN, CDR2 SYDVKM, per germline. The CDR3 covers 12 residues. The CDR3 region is CASKGERGTQYF. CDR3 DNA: TGTGCCAGCAAGGGGGAGCGCGGGACCCAGTACTTC.

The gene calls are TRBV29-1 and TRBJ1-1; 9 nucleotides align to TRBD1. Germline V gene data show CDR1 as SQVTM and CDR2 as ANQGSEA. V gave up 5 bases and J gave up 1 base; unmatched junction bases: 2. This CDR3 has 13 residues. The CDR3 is CSVKQGANTEAFF. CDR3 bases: TGCAGCGTTAAACAGGGGGCGAACACTGAAGCTTTCTTT. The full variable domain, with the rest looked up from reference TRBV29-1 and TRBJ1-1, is SAVISQKPSRDICQRGTSLTIQCQVDSQVTMMFWYRQQPGQSLTLIATANQGSEATYESGFVIDKFPISRPNLTFSTLTVSNMSPEDSSIYLCSVKQGANTEAFFGQGTRLTVV.

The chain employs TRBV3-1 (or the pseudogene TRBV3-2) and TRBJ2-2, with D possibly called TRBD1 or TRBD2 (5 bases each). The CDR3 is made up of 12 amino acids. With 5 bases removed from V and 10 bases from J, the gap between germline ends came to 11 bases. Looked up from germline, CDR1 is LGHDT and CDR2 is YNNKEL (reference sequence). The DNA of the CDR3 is TGTGCCAGCAGCTATACCGGGACGGAGCTGTTTTTT. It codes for CASSYTGTELFF.

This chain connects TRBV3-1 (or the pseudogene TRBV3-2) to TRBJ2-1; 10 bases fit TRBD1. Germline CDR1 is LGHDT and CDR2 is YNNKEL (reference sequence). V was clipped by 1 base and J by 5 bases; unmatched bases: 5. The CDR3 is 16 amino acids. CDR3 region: CASSQGEGQGNNEQFF. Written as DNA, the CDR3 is TGTGCCAGCAGCCAAGGGGAGGGACAGGGGAACAATGAGCAGTTCTTC.

The chain's CDR3 is CASSLAMGGTDTQYF. The CDR3 coding sequence is TGTGCCAGCAGCTTAGCAATGGGGGGCACAGATACGCAGTATTTT. The rearrangement links TRBV7-9 to TRBJ2-3; tentatively, D is TRBD1 or TRBD2 (5 bases each). CDR1 SEHNR and CDR2 FQNEAQ come from the germline V gene (reference sequence). Trimming removed 0 bases from V and 1 base from J, with 8 bases in between. CDR3 length equals 15 residues.

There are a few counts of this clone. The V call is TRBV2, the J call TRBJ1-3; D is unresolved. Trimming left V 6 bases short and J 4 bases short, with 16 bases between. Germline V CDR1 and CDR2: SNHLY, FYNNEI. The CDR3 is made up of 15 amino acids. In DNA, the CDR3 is TGTGCCAGCAGCGAGTTGAAGAGGGCCGGAAACACCATATATTTT. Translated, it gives CASSELKRAGNTIYF.

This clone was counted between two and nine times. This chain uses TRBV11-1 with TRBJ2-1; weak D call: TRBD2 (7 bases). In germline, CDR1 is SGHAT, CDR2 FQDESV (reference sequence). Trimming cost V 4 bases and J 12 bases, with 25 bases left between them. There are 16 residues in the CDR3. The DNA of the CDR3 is TGTGCCAGCAGCTCCGCGGTGCGGGGGCCCGCCATTGGGCAGTTCTTC. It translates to CASSSAVRGPAIGQFF.

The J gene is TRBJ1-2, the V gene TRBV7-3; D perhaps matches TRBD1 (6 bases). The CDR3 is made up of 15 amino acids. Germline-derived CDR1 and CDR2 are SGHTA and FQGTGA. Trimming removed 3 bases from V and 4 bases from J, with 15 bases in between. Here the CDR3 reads CASSFSPGGAYGYTF. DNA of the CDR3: TGTGCCAGCAGCTTCTCACCGGGGGGGGCCTATGGCTACACCTTC.

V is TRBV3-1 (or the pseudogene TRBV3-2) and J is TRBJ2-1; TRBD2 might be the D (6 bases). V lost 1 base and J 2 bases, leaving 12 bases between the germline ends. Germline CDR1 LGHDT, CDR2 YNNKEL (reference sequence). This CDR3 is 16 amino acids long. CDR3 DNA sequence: TGTGCCAGCAGCCAAGTTGCGGACTACCCCTACAATGAGCAGTTCTTC. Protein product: CASSQVADYPYNEQFF.

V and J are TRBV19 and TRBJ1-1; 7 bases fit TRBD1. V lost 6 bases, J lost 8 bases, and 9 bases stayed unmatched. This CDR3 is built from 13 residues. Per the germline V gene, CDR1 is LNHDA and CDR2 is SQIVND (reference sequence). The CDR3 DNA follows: TGTGCCAGTAGACAAGACAGGGACAAAGAAGCTTTCTTT. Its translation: CASRQDRDKEAFF.

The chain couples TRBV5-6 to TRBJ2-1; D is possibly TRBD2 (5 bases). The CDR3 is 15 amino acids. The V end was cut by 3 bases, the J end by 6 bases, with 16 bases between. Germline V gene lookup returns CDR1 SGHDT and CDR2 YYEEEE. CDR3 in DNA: TGTGCCAGCAGCTACGGACTCCCCCAGGCCAATGAGCAGTTCTTC. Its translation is CASSYGLPQANEQFF.

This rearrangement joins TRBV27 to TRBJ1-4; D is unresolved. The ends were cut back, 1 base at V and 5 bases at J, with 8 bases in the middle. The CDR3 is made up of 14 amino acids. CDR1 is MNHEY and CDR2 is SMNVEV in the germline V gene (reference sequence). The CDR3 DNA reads TGTGCCAGCAGTTTATGGTCCAACAATGAAAAACTGTTTTTT. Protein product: CASSLWSNNEKLFF.

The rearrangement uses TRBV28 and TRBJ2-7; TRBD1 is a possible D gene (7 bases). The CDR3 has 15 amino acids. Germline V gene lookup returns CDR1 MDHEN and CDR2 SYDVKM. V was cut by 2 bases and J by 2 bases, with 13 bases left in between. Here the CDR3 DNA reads TGTGCCAGCAGTTTAGCAGGGGGGAAGACCTACGAGCAGTACTTC. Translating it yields CASSLAGGKTYEQYF.

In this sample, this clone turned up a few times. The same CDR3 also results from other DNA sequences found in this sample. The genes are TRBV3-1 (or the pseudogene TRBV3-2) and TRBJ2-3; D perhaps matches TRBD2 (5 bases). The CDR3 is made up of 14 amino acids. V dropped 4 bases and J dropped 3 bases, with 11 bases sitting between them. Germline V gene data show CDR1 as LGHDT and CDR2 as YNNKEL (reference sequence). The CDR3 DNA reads TGTGCCAGCAGCCTCGAGGGCCTTACAGATACGCAGTATTTT. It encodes CASSLEGLTDTQYF.

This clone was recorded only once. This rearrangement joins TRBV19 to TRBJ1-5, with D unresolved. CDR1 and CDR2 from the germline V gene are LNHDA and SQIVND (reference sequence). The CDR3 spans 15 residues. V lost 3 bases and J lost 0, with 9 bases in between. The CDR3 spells CASSMLDHSNQPQHF. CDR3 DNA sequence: TGTGCCAGTAGTATGCTGGATCATAGCAATCAGCCCCAGCATTTT.

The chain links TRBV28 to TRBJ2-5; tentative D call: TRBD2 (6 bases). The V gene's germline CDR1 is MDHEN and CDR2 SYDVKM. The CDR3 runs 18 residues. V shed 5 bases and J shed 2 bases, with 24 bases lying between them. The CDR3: CASSEGEAGAGPQETQYF. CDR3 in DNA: TGTGCCAGCAGTGAAGGGGAGGCGGGCGCCGGACCACAAGAGACCCAGTACTTC.